This T cell receptor (beta chain) was sequenced for a study of T cells in Graves' hyperthyroidism and ophthalmopathy. RNA transcripts yielded amplified TCR beta CDR3 regions. HTBI primers were used for first-round RT-PCR of the TCR CDR3. TCRdb reanalysed the multiplex PCR reads using MiXCR and keeps one entry per CDR3 protein. The sample has 600,000 to 850,000 distinct CDR3 sequences; around 20% are singletons. The CDR3 is 14 residues long. Germline V lookup: CDR1 SNHLY, CDR2 FYNNEI. With V trimmed by 6 bases and J by 4 bases, 8 bases remained unmatched. This chain uses TRBV2 with TRBJ2-7; the match to TRBD1 covers 8 bases. This TCR was sampled from a woman aged 45-65 years with Graves' hyperthyroidism that later progressed to Graves' ophthalmopathy. Sequencing was done on a sample of blood. The CDR3 DNA is TGTGCCAGCAGAGAGCCAGGGGGCGGTTACGAGCAGTACTTC. Residues: CASREPGGGYEQYF.